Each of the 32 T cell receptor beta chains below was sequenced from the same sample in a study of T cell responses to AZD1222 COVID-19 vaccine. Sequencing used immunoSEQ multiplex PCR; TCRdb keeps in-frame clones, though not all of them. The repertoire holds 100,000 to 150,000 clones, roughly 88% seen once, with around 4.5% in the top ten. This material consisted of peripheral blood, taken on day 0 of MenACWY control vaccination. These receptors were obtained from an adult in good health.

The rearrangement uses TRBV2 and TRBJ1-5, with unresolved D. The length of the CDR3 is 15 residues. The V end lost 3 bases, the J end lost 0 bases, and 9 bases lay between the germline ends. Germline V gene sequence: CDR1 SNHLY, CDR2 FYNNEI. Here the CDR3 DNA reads TGTGCCAGCAGTGATCTTACAGTTAGCAATCAGCCCCAGCATTTT. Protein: CASSDLTVSNQPQHF.

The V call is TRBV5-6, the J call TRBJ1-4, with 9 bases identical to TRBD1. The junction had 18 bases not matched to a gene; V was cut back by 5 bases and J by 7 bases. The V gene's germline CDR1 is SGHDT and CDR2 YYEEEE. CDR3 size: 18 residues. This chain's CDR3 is CASSRFWTGQGKTEKLFF. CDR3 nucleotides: TGTGCCAGCAGTCGTTTTTGGACCGGACAGGGGAAAACTGAAAAACTGTTTTTT. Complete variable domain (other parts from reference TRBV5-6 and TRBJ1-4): DAGVTQSPTHLIKTRGQQVTLRCSPKSGHDTVSWYQQALGQGPQFIFQYYEEEERQRGNFPDRFSGHQFPNYSSELNVNALLLGDSALYLCASSRFWTGQGKTEKLFFGSGTQLSVL.

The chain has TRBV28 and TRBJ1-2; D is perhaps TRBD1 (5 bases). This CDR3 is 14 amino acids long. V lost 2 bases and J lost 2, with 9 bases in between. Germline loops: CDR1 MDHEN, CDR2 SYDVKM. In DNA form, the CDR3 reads TGTGCCAGCAGTTTAATCGGGGGGAACTATGGCTACACCTTC. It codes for CASSLIGGNYGYTF.

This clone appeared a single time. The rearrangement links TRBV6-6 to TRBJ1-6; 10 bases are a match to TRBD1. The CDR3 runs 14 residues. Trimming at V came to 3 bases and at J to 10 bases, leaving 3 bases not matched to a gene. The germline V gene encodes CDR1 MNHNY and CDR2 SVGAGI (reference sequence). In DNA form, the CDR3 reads TGTGCCAGCAGTTATGGGACAGGGGAGTCACCCCTCCACTTT. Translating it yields CASSYGTGESPLHF.

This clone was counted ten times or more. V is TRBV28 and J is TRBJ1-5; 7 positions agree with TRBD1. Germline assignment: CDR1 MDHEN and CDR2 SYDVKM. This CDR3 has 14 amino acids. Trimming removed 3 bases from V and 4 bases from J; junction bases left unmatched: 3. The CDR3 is CASSFAGGNQPQHF. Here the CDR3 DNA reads TGTGCCAGCAGTTTCGCAGGGGGGAATCAGCCCCAGCATTTT.

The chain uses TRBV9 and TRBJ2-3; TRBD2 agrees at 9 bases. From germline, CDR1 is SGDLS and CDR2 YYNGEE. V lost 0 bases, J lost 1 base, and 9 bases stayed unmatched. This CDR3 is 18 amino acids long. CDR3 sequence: CASSVARLASGGTDTQYF. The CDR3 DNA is TGTGCCAGCAGCGTAGCTCGTCTGGCTAGCGGGGGCACAGATACGCAGTATTTT.

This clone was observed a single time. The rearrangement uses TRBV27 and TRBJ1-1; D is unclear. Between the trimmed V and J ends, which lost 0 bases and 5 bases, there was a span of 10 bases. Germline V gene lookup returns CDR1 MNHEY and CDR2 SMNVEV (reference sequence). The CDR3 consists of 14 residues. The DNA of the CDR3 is TGTGCCAGCAGTTTATCCGGGGTGAGTACTGAAGCTTTCTTT. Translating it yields CASSLSGVSTEAFF.

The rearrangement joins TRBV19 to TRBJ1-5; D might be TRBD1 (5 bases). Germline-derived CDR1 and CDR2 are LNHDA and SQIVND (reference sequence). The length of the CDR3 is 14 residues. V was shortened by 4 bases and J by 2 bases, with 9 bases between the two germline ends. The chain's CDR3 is CASSSRDRNQPQHF. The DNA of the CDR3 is TGTGCCAGTAGTAGCAGGGATCGCAATCAGCCCCAGCATTTT.

CDR3 sequence reads: CASSPETASNYGYTF. CDR3 in DNA: TGTGCCAGCAGCCCCGAAACCGCCTCTAACTATGGCTACACCTTC. The chain carries TRBV5-5 and TRBJ1-2; the D is unclear. The germline V gene has CDR1 SGHKS and CDR2 YYEKEE (reference sequence). Trimming stripped 4 bases from V and 0 bases from J, with 13 bases between. The CDR3 length is 15 residues.

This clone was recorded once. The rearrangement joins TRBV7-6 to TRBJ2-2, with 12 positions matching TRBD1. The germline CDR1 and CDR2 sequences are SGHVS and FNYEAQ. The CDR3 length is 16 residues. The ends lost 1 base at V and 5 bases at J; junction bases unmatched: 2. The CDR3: CASSLGGQGATGELFF. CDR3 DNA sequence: TGTGCCAGCAGCTTAGGGGGACAGGGGGCAACCGGGGAGCTGTTTTTT.

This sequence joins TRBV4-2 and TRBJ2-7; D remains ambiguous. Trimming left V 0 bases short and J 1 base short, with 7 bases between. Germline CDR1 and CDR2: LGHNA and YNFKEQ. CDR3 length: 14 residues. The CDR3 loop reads CASSQDGESYEQYF. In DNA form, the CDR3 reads TGTGCCAGCAGCCAAGATGGGGAATCCTACGAGCAGTACTTC.

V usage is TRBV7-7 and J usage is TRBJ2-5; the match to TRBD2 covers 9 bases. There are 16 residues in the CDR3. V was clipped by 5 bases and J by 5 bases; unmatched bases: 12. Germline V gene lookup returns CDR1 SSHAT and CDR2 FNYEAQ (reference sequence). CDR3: CASSEMGLAGRETQYF. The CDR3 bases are TGTGCCAGCAGCGAAATGGGGCTAGCGGGAAGGGAGACCCAGTACTTC.

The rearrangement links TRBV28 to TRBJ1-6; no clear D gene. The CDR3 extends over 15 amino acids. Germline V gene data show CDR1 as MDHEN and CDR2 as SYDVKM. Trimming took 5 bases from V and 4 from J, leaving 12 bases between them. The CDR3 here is CASSREAIYNSPLHF. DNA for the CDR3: TGTGCCAGCAGTCGGGAGGCCATATATAATTCACCCCTCCACTTT.

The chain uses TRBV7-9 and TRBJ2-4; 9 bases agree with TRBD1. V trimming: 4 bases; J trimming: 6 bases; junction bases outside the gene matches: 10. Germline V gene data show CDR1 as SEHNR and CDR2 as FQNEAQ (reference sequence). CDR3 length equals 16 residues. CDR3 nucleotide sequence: TGTGCCAGCAGCTCGGGACAGGGCGGTGCGGGAAACATTCAGTACTTC. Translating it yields CASSSGQGGAGNIQYF.

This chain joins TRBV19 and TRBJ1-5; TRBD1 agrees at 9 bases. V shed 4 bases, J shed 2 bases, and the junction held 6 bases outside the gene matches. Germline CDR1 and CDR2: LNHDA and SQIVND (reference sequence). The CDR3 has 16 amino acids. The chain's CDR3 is CASSTPGQGRNQPQHF. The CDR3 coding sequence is TGTGCCAGTAGTACTCCCGGACAGGGGCGCAATCAGCCCCAGCATTTT.

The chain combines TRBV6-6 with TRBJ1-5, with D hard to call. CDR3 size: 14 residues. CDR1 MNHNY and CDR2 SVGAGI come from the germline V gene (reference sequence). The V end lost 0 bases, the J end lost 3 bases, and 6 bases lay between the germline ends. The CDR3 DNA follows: TGTGCCAGCAGTTACTCGGGTATCAATCAGCCCCAGCATTTT. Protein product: CASSYSGINQPQHF.

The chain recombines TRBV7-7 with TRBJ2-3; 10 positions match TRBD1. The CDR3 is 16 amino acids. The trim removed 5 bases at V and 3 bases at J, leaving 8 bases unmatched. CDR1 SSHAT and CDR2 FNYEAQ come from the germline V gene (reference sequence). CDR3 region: CASSKDRGGSTDTQYF. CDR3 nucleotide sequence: TGTGCCAGCAGCAAGGACAGGGGGGGATCTACAGATACGCAGTATTTT.

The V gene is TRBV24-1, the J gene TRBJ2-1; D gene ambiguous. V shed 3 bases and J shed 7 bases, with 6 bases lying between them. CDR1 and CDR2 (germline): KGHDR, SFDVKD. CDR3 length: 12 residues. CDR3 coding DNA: TGTGCCACCAGTGATGCCGGAAATGAGCAGTTCTTC. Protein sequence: CATSDAGNEQFF.

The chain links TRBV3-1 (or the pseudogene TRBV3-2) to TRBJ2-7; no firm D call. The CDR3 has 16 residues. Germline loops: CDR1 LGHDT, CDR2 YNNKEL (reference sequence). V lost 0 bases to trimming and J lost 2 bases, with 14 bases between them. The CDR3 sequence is CASSQDLTACAYEQYV. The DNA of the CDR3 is TGTGCCAGCAGCCAAGATCTGACGGCTTGCGCCTACGAGCAGTACGTC.

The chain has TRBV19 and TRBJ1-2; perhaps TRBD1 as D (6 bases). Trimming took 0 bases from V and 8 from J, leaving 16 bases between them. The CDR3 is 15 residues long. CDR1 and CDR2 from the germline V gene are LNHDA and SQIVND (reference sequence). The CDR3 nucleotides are TGTGCCAGTAGTATAGAATACAGGGAACTGGGAGGCTACACCTTC. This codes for CASSIEYRELGGYTF.

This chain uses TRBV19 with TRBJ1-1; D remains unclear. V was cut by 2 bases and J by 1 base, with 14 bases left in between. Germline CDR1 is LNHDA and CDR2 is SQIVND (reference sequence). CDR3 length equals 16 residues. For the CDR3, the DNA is TGTGCCAGTAGTATAAGTCCCCATGTCGCGAACACTGAAGCTTTCTTT. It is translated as CASSISPHVANTEAFF.

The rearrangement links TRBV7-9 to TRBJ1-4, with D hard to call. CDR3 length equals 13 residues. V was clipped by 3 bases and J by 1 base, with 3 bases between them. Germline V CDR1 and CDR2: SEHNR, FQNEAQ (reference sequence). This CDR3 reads CASSLETNEKLFF. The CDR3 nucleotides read TGTGCCAGCAGCTTGGAAACTAATGAAAAACTGTTTTTT. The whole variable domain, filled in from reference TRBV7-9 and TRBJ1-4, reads DTGVSQNPRHKITKRGQNVTFRCDPISEHNRLYWYRQTLGQGPEFLTYFQNEAQLEKSRLLSDRFSAERPKGSFSTLEIQRTEQGDSAMYLCASSLETNEKLFFGSGTQLSVL.

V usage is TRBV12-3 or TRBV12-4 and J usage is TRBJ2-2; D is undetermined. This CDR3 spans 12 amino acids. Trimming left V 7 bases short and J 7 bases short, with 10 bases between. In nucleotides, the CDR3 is TGTGCCAGCACTCTTCCACTCGGGGAGCTGTTTTTT. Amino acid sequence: CASTLPLGELFF.

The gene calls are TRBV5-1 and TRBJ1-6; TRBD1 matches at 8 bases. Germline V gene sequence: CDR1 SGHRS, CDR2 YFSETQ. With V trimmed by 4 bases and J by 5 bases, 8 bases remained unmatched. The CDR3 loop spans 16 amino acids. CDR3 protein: CASSPRSGGDNSPLHF. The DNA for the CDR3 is TGCGCCAGCAGCCCCCGCTCAGGGGGCGATAATTCACCCCTCCACTTT.

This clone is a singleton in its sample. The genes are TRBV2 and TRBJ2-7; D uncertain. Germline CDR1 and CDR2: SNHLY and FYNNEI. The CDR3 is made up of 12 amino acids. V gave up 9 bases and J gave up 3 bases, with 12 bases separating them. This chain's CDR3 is CASRPWDYEQYF. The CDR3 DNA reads TGTGCCAGTCGGCCCTGGGACTACGAGCAGTACTTC. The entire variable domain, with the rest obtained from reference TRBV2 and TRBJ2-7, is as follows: EPEVTQTPSHQVTQMGQEVILRCVPISNHLYFYWYRQILGQKVEFLVSFYNNEISEKSEIFDDQFSVERPDGSNFTLKIRSTKLEDSAMYFCASRPWDYEQYFGPGTRLTVT.

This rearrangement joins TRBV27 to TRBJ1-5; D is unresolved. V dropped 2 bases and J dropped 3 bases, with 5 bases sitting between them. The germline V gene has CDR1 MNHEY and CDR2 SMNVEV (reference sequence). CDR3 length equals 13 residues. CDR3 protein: CASSLGLNQPQHF. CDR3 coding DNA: TGTGCCAGCAGTTTAGGCCTCAATCAGCCCCAGCATTTT.

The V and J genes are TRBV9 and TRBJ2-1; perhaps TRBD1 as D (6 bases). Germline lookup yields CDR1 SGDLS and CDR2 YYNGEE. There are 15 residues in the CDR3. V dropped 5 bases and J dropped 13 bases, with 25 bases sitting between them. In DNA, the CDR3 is TGTGCCAGCAGGGCTGGGGGCGGATCTACGGGGCCACAGTTCTTC. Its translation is CASRAGGGSTGPQFF.

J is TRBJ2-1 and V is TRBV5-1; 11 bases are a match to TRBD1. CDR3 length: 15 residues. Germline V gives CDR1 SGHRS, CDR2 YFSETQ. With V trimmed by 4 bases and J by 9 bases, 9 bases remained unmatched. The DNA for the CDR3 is TGCGCCAGCAGCCTTCGCGGACAGGGGGCGGGTGAGCAGTTCTTC. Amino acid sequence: CASSLRGQGAGEQFF. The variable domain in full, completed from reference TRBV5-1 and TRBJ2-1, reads KAGVTQTPRYLIKTRGQQVTLSCSPISGHRSVSWYQQTPGQGLQFLFEYFSETQRNKGNFPGRFSGRQFSNSRSEMNVSTLELGDSALYLCASSLRGQGAGEQFFGPGTRLTVL.

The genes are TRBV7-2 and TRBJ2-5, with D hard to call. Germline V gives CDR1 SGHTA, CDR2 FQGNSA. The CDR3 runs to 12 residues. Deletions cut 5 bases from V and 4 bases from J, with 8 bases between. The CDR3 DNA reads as TGTGCCAGCAGCCCCCCTTCAGAGACCCAGTACTTC. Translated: CASSPPSETQYF.

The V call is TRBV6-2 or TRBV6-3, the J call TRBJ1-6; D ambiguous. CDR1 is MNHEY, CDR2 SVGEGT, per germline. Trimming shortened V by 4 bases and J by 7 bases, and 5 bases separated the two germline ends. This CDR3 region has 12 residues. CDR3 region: CASSSGNSPLHF. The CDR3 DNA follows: TGTGCCAGCAGTTCCGGGAATTCACCCCTCCACTTT.

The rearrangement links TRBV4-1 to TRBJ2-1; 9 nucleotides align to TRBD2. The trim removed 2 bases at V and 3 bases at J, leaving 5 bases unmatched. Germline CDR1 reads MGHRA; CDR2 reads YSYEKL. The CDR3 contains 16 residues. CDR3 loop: CASSQTASGNYNEQFF. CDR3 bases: TGCGCCAGCAGCCAAACGGCTAGCGGGAACTACAATGAGCAGTTCTTC.

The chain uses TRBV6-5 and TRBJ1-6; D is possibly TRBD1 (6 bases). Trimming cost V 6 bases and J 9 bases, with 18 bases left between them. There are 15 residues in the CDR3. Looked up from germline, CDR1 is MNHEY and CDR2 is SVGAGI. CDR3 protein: CASRSPQGMGSPLHF. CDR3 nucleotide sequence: TGTGCCAGCAGATCACCCCAGGGGATGGGTTCACCCCTCCACTTT.